This T cell receptor beta chain was identified during a study of blood T cell repertoires in COVID-19. Original data processing: For nucleated cells, counts were estimated from reference gene primer amplification. Generated by immunoSEQ multiplex PCR, the TCRdb table keeps only in-frame clones and is missing some. The V and J calls and the clone size are those of that table, but D and trimming were determined from the DNA. The table records 95,000 or so clones, about four fifths of them present only once. The V segment lost 3 bases and the J segment 10 bases; nucleotides outside the gene matches: 13. In germline, CDR1 is GTSNPN, CDR2 SVGIG (reference sequence). The CDR3 loop spans 15 amino acids.

The sequenced sample consisted of peripheral blood. The sequence was obtained from a man older than 75 with COVID-19, enrolled during active disease. V usage is TRBV30 and J usage is TRBJ2-1; TRBD2 matches at 9 bases. CDR3 bases: TGTGCCTGGAGGTATAGCGGGAGTAGCAGCGGGGAGCAGTTCTTC. Translated, it gives CAWRYSGSSSGEQFF.